This T cell receptor beta chain was documented in a study of T cell responses to AZD1222 COVID-19 vaccine. Overall study findings and caveats: Distributed over spike, vaccine-associated CD4 TCRs predominated at 160-218 and 743-854. Mostly white British, mostly female donors; authors suggested clonal diversity may be underestimated. Baseline serostatus was positive in only a handful of AZD1222 recipients.

Trimming took off 3 bases at V and 5 bases at J, with 8 bases between the two ends. The CDR3 totals 12 residues. As to this clone: Its matching antigen is unknown.

Sequencing used immunoSEQ multiplex PCR; TCRdb keeps in-frame clones, though not all of them. Of more than 100,000 clones in the sample, 89% were seen once. V gene TRBV12-3 or TRBV12-4 combines with J gene TRBJ2-7; no clear D. This TCR derives from an adult in good health. Sequenced material: peripheral blood, taken on day 0 of AZD1222 vaccination. CDR3: CASSFNVNEQYF. Written as DNA, the CDR3 is TGTGCCAGCAGTTTTAACGTCAACGAGCAGTACTTC.